The clone carrying this TCR beta chain was seen a single time. The antigen remains undetermined. The sample belongs to a study of radiation and T cells in renal cell carcinoma. Notes on the study in general: From baseline, blood top tumor clonotypes peaked at 2 weeks post-radiation. No pretreatment tumor biopsies were available for baseline clonotypes.

Time point meaning: baseline pretreatment blood. Treatment meaning: 15 Gy SBRT to primary tumor, nephrectomy 4 weeks later. Radiation-treated patients gave blood at baseline, week 2 and week 4. This renal cell carcinoma was of the clear cell type. The CDR3 has 15 residues. V gave up 1 base and J gave up 4 bases, with 12 bases separating them. Germline V gives CDR1 SGHAT, CDR2 FQNNGV. Some clones are missing from TCRdb's copy, which holds only in-frame ones; the method was immunoSEQ multiplex PCR. The table records 130,000 to 150,000 clones, over 75% of them present only once. The rearrangement links TRBV11-2 to TRBJ2-3, with D tentatively TRBD1 or TRBD2 (5 bases each). The TCR comes from a woman between 45 and 60 years old with renal cell carcinoma. Specimen: blood, collected from a patient whose treatment included radiotherapy and nephrectomy. The CDR3 loop reads CASSLVPGRADTQYF. The CDR3, as DNA: TGTGCCAGCAGCTTAGTTCCGGGGCGCGCAGATACGCAGTATTTT. The entire variable domain, with the rest obtained from reference TRBV11-2 and TRBJ2-3, is as follows: EAGVAQSPRYKIIEKRQSVAFWCNPISGHATLYWYQQILGQGPKLLIQFQNNGVVDDSQLPKDRFSAERLKGVDSTLKIQPAKLEDSAVYLCASSLVPGRADTQYFGPGTRLTVL.